This T cell receptor (beta chain) came from a study of OX40 agonist ivuxolimab in advanced cancers. About the study: Dose-escalation patients were diagnosed with hepatocellular carcinoma, melanoma, renal cell cancer or head and neck cancer.

As concerns this clone: Its matching antigen is unknown.

Findings and limits, study-wide: On average, CD8+ T cells showed a greater number of expanded clones than CD4+.

Sequenced by immunoSEQ multiplex PCR; TCRdb stores in-frame clones only, minus some. Of approximately 69,000 clones listed, around 86% are singletons. Trimming stripped 4 bases from V and 1 base from J, with 7 bases between. The CDR3 contains 12 residues. Per the germline V gene, CDR1 is SQVTM and CDR2 is ANQGSEA. Specimen: CD4+ or CD8+ T cells sorted from blood, collected in a trial of the OX40 agonist ivuxolimab. This sequence joins TRBV29-1 and TRBJ2-5; D not certain. The TCR sequence derives from an adult with an advanced solid tumor such as melanoma, head and neck, liver or kidney cancer. CDR3 region: CSVVRSQETQYF. The DNA of the CDR3 is TGCAGCGTTGTGAGGTCCCAAGAGACCCAGTACTTC.